What follows are 11 T cell receptor beta chains derived from one specimen sequenced in a study of siplizumab effects on memory and regulatory T cells. Assay: immunoSEQ multiplex PCR; the TCRdb copy retains only in-frame clones and omits some. The sample includes about 120,000 clones, approximately 92% seen only once; the top ten take under 0.2%. Sequencing was performed on non-Treg CD4+ T cells sorted from blood. Every receptor here comes from a human donor in good health.

This chain joins TRBV5-1 and TRBJ1-1; D unclear. Germline V gene data show CDR1 as SGHRS and CDR2 as YFSETQ. Deletions cut 0 bases from V and 4 bases from J, with 10 bases between. The CDR3 covers 14 residues. The CDR3 DNA follows: TGCGCCAGCAGCTTGGCCCCCGGAGGCACTGAAGCTTTCTTT. Encoded protein: CASSLAPGGTEAFF.

This sequence joins TRBV19 and TRBJ1-1; 7 positions match TRBD1. The CDR3 is 14 amino acids. Trimming cost V 4 bases and J 4 bases; bases outside gene matches: 6. Looked up from germline, CDR1 is LNHDA and CDR2 is SQIVND (reference sequence). The CDR3 DNA is TGTGCCAGTAGTACTCAGGGGGGTACCACTGAAGCTTTCTTT. It translates to CASSTQGGTTEAFF.

The V gene is TRBV7-2, the J gene TRBJ2-7, with a tentative D call TRBD1 (5 bases). The CDR3 loop spans 15 amino acids. Germline V gene sequence: CDR1 SGHTA, CDR2 FQGNSA. Trimming left V 4 bases short and J 3 bases short, with 16 bases between. As DNA, the CDR3 is TGTGCCAGCAGCTCGCCAGGGATCGGTTACTACGAGCAGTACTTC. This encodes CASSSPGIGYYEQYF.

The chain has TRBV5-5 and TRBJ1-2; D remains unclear. Germline loops: CDR1 SGHKS, CDR2 YYEKEE (reference sequence). The CDR3 sequence is 12 residues long. Trimming took 4 bases from V and 4 from J, leaving 8 bases between them. The CDR3: CASSAGSYGYTF. The CDR3 coding sequence is TGTGCCAGCAGCGCTGGAAGCTATGGCTACACCTTC.

V gene TRBV10-3 combines with J gene TRBJ1-1; D remains ambiguous. V was clipped by 4 bases and J by 0 bases, with 15 bases between them. Per germline, CDR1 ENHRY and CDR2 SYGVKD. This CDR3 comprises 16 residues. The CDR3 region has the DNA TGTGCCATCAGTGCCTCGGGCGGAACCCTGAACACTGAAGCTTTCTTT. This gives the protein CAISASGGTLNTEAFF.

This chain joins TRBV4-1 and TRBJ1-5; D gene unclear. This CDR3 is 16 amino acids long. The germline V and J ends were trimmed by 0 bases and 1 base, with 10 bases remaining between them. The germline V gene has CDR1 MGHRA and CDR2 YSYEKL. This CDR3 reads CASSQEGVSSNQPQHF. CDR3 DNA sequence: TGCGCCAGCAGCCAAGAAGGAGTGTCCAGCAATCAGCCCCAGCATTTT.

The chain has TRBV6-1 and TRBJ1-6; TRBD1 agrees at 10 bases. CDR3 size: 14 residues. Germline V gene data show CDR1 as MNHNS and CDR2 as SASEGT. The junction had 4 bases not matched to a gene; V was cut back by 6 bases and J by 8 bases. Here the CDR3 DNA reads TGTGCCAGCAGCTCCGGGACAGGGGATTCACCCCTCCACTTT. Encoded protein: CASSSGTGDSPLHF.

The chain has TRBV10-3 and TRBJ2-1; D possibly corresponds to TRBD1 (5 bases). This CDR3 has 15 amino acids. The V end was cut by 7 bases, the J end by 8 bases, with 21 bases between. CDR1 is ENHRY, CDR2 SYGVKD, per germline. The CDR3 region is CAITNPQGGTYEQFF. The CDR3 nucleotides read TGTGCCATCACCAACCCCCAGGGCGGCACTTATGAGCAGTTCTTC.

This chain connects TRBV30 to TRBJ2-7; D is undetermined. This CDR3 is 11 amino acids long. V shed 2 bases and J shed 3 bases, with 5 bases lying between them. CDR1 is GTSNPN, CDR2 SVGIG, per germline (reference sequence). The CDR3 DNA follows: TGTGCCTGGAGTCAAAACTACGAGCAGTACTTC. Amino acid sequence: CAWSQNYEQYF.

This chain uses TRBV5-1 with TRBJ2-7; D gene unclear. The germline CDR1 and CDR2 sequences are SGHRS and YFSETQ. The V end was cut by 2 bases, the J end by 6 bases, with 12 bases between. This CDR3 is 13 amino acids long. The CDR3 nucleotides are TGCGCCAGCAGCTTAGAAGGTCCGTCCGAGCAGTACTTC. This sequence encodes CASSLEGPSEQYF.

The chain combines TRBV11-1 with TRBJ2-7; D might be TRBD1 or TRBD2, each matching 5 bases. This CDR3 is 13 amino acids long. Looked up from germline, CDR1 is SGHAT and CDR2 is FQDESV (reference sequence). V was trimmed by 3 bases and J by 5 bases, leaving 11 bases between them. CDR3 bases: TGTGCCAGCAGCTTGGGGGTTTTGAACGAGCAGTACTTC. Translating it yields CASSLGVLNEQYF.